This T cell receptor beta chain was observed in a study of blood T cells in healthy people across ages. V was cut by 6 bases and J by 7 bases, with 15 bases left in between. Germline V gene data show CDR1 as SNHLY and CDR2 as FYNNEI. The CDR3 contains 14 residues. Alongside a J-beta primer mix, a sample-barcoded 5' primer served in a second PCR lasting roughly 6 to 11 cycles. TCRdb independently ran MiXCR on the 5' RACE reads; one entry per CDR3 protein. The top ten clones hold roughly 10% of a sample with fewer than 2,000,000 distinct CDR3 sequences, 34% of them seen once. This TCR derives from a woman aged 25 to 39 in good health. The chain joins TRBV2 to TRBJ1-4; possible D gene TRBD1, 6 bases. Sequenced material: blood. This CDR3 reads CASRAAGAGEKLFF. In DNA, the CDR3 is TGTGCCAGCAGGGCTGCGGGGGCGGGTGAAAAACTGTTTTTT.